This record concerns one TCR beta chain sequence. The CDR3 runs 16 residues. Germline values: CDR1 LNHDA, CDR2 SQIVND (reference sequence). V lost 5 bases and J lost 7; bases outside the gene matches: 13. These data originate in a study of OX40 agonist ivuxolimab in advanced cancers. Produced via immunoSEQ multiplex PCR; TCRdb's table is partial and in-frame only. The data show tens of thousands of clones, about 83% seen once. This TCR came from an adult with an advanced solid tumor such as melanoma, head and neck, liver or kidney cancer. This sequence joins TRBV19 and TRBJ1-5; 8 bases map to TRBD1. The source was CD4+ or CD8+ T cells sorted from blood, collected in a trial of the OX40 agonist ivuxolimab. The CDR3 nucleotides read TGTGCCAGTAGTCCTGAAGGACAGGGCTCGGACCAGCCCCAGCATTTT. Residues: CASSPEGQGSDQPQHF. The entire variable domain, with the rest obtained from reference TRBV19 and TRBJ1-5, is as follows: DGGITQSPKYLFRKEGQNVTLSCEQNLNHDAMYWYRQDPGQGLRLIYYSQIVNDFQKGDIAEGYSVSREKKESFPLTVTSAQKNPTAFYLCASSPEGQGSDQPQHFGDGTRLSIL.